This T cell receptor (beta chain) was recorded in a study of blood T cell repertoires in COVID-19. At the level of the study: Collection of acute and convalescent COVID-19 samples took place in the United States, Italy and Spain.

Per the authors' pipeline: The assay estimated nucleated cells by amplifying reference gene primers. Profiling relied on immunoSEQ multiplex PCR, and the TCRdb table lists in-frame clones only, not all of them. The V and J calls and the clone size are those of that table, but D and trimming were determined from the DNA. The data show approximately 67,000 clones, about 87% seen once. V shed 2 bases and J 6 bases; nucleotides not matched to a gene: 3. This CDR3 contains 15 residues. Per germline, CDR1 MNHEY and CDR2 SVGEGT. This sequence originates from a man in his forties or fifties with active COVID-19. Source material: peripheral blood. The chain has TRBV6-2 or TRBV6-3 and TRBJ2-1, with 11 nucleotides matching TRBD2. The CDR3 sequence: CASSYLGTSGNEQFF. The CDR3 DNA reads TGTGCCAGCAGTTACCTCGGGACTAGCGGCAATGAGCAGTTCTTC.